A single sample gave rise to the 21 T cell receptor beta chains below, sequenced in a study of long-term antiretroviral therapy in people with HIV. immunoSEQ v3.0 was run at survey level. Clones were sequenced by immunoSEQ multiplex PCR, and TCRdb holds only the in-frame ones, with some missing. There are tens of thousands of clones in the sample; about 95% occur only once, and 8% lies in the top ten. This specimen was unsorted PBMCs, taken 6 to 6.5 years after starting antiretroviral therapy. The origin of the receptors is a man aged 25 to 40 with HIV.

This chain uses TRBV7-6 with TRBJ1-1, with 7 bases fitting TRBD1. The V and J ends lost 1 base and 5 bases, in that order; junction bases with no gene match: 7. The germline V gene encodes CDR1 SGHVS and CDR2 FNYEAQ. The CDR3 totals 15 residues. CDR3 sequence reads: CASSLVAGGSTEAFF. The CDR3 region has the DNA TGTGCCAGCAGCTTAGTAGCAGGGGGTAGTACTGAAGCTTTCTTT. The entire variable domain, with the rest obtained from reference TRBV7-6 and TRBJ1-1, is as follows: GAGVSQSPRYKVTKRGQDVALRCDPISGHVSLYWYRQALGQGPEFLTYFNYEAQQDKSGLPNDRFSAERPEGSISTLTIQRTEQRDSAMYRCASSLVAGGSTEAFFGQGTRLTVV.

The sample holds one count of this clone. V gene TRBV5-1 combines with J gene TRBJ1-5, with D perhaps TRBD1 (5 bases). The germline V gene encodes CDR1 SGHRS and CDR2 YFSETQ. V gave up 4 bases and J gave up 3 bases, with 14 bases separating them. The CDR3 runs to 15 residues. CDR3 in DNA: TGCGCCAGCAGCCCCCTTAGTGGGACCAATCAGCCCCAGCATTTT. The encoded protein is CASSPLSGTNQPQHF.

This chain links TRBV30 with TRBJ2-2; D is unresolved. V was shortened by 3 bases and J by 4 bases, with 12 bases between the two germline ends. This CDR3 has 14 amino acids. Germline V gene sequence: CDR1 GTSNPN, CDR2 SVGIG (reference sequence). CDR3 sequence: CAWSPWRLTGELFF. CDR3 bases: TGTGCCTGGAGCCCCTGGCGGCTCACCGGGGAGCTGTTTTTT.

The rearrangement links TRBV9 to TRBJ1-2, with TRBD1 as a possible D gene (6 bases). Germline assignment: CDR1 SGDLS and CDR2 YYNGEE. The CDR3 spans 15 residues. V was cut by 3 bases and J by 3 bases, with 15 bases left in between. CDR3 region: CASSAGLRGDYGYTF. The DNA for the CDR3 is TGTGCCAGCAGCGCCGGCCTGAGGGGGGACTATGGCTACACCTTC.

The chain employs TRBV4-3 and TRBJ1-1; D not resolved. Germline values: CDR1 LGHNA, CDR2 YSLEER. The CDR3 contains 14 residues. Trimming took off 0 bases at V and 4 bases at J, with 9 bases between the two ends. The CDR3 reads CASSQDGRFTEAFF. DNA of the CDR3: TGCGCCAGCAGCCAAGATGGACGGTTCACTGAAGCTTTCTTT.

Only a few counts were recorded for this clone. This sequence joins TRBV6-5 and TRBJ1-1; D is possibly TRBD1 (5 bases). V dropped 0 bases and J dropped 3 bases, with 11 bases sitting between them. This CDR3 has 15 amino acids. Germline V lookup: CDR1 MNHEY, CDR2 SVGAGI. The CDR3 is CASSYSGGLDTEAFF. The CDR3 coding sequence is TGTGCCAGCAGTTACTCCGGGGGGTTGGACACTGAAGCTTTCTTT.

The CDR3: CASSLLPGTQETQYF. CDR3 nucleotides: TGTGCCAGCAGCTTATTACCGGGAACCCAAGAGACCCAGTACTTC. The V and J genes are TRBV7-6 and TRBJ2-5; D is possibly TRBD2 (5 bases). V was shortened by 2 bases and J by 1 base, with 11 bases between the two germline ends. From germline, CDR1 is SGHVS and CDR2 FNYEAQ. There are 15 residues in the CDR3.

The V call is TRBV5-1, the J call TRBJ2-7; 9 bases map to TRBD2. The germline gives CDR1 SGHRS, CDR2 YFSETQ. V gave up 2 bases and J gave up 4 bases; unmatched junction bases: 10. The CDR3 sequence is 16 residues long. In DNA, the CDR3 is TGCGCCAGCAGCTTAGGGCCAGCGGGGGGCCCTTACGAGCAGTACTTC. Translation: CASSLGPAGGPYEQYF. The full variable domain, its missing parts supplied by reference TRBV5-1 and TRBJ2-7, is KAGVTQTPRYLIKTRGQQVTLSCSPISGHRSVSWYQQTPGQGLQFLFEYFSETQRNKGNFPGRFSGRQFSNSRSEMNVSTLELGDSALYLCASSLGPAGGPYEQYFGPGTRLTVT.

The CDR3 sequence: CASGLRLSNEKLFF. CDR3 DNA sequence: TGCGCCAGCGGATTAAGATTGTCTAATGAAAAACTGTTTTTT. This chain uses TRBV4-3 with TRBJ1-4; D uncertain. V was clipped by 8 bases and J by 3 bases, with 13 bases between them. Germline values: CDR1 LGHNA, CDR2 YSLEER. This CDR3 contains 14 residues.

This clone was detected only a few times. V gene TRBV13 combines with J gene TRBJ2-7; D ambiguous. The germline gives CDR1 PRHDT, CDR2 FYEKMQ (reference sequence). Trimming removed 3 bases at V and 2 bases at J, with 11 bases between. CDR3 length: 14 residues. The CDR3 reads CASSFRTVAYEQYF. The CDR3 DNA is TGTGCCAGCAGCTTTAGGACGGTAGCCTACGAGCAGTACTTC.

The chain carries TRBV4-1 and TRBJ1-2; D not certain. Germline CDR1 reads MGHRA; CDR2 reads YSYEKL. This CDR3 is built from 16 residues. Trimming removed 3 bases at V and 1 base at J, with 15 bases between. The CDR3 protein is CASSQPGSNNNYGYTF. CDR3 DNA sequence: TGCGCCAGCAGCCAGCCCGGAAGTAACAATAACTATGGCTACACCTTC.

Here the CDR3 reads CASSLETHTLYNEQFF. In nucleotides, the CDR3 is TGTGCCAGCAGCTTGGAAACCCACACTTTATACAATGAGCAGTTCTTC. The V and J genes are TRBV5-6 and TRBJ2-1, with D hard to call. This CDR3 spans 16 amino acids. V lost 0 bases and J lost 4, with 14 bases in between. Germline loops: CDR1 SGHDT, CDR2 YYEEEE.

The chain employs TRBV2 and TRBJ2-7; D gene uncertain. The CDR3 loop spans 13 amino acids. V lost 7 bases, J lost 6 bases, and 16 bases lay in between. Germline loops: CDR1 SNHLY, CDR2 FYNNEI. Written as DNA, the CDR3 is TGTGCCAGCAATAAGGCCGCCAGTACCGAGCAGTACTTC. This sequence encodes CASNKAASTEQYF.

The chain has TRBV2 and TRBJ2-1; a possible D gene is TRBD2 (6 bases). From germline, CDR1 is SNHLY and CDR2 FYNNEI. The CDR3 extends over 13 amino acids. Trimming took off 6 bases at V and 7 bases at J, with 13 bases between the two ends. CDR3 loop: CASSVLGLNEQFF. The CDR3 nucleotides read TGTGCCAGCAGCGTCCTGGGACTTAATGAGCAGTTCTTC.

The chain uses TRBV9 and TRBJ1-2; possible D gene TRBD1, 5 bases. The germline V and J ends were trimmed by 0 bases and 5 bases, with 8 bases remaining between them. The CDR3 has 13 amino acids. In germline, CDR1 is SGDLS, CDR2 YYNGEE. DNA for the CDR3: TGTGCCAGCAGCGTAGGGGGGGAATATGGCTACACCTTC. It encodes CASSVGGEYGYTF.

The gene calls are TRBV4-1 and TRBJ2-2; a weak D match, TRBD1 (5 bases). The germline V gene has CDR1 MGHRA and CDR2 YSYEKL. The CDR3 has 13 residues. V was clipped by 8 bases and J by 1 base, with 8 bases between them. The CDR3 loop is CASSTVNTGELFF. The CDR3 DNA follows: TGCGCCAGCTCGACAGTGAACACCGGGGAGCTGTTTTTT.

The gene calls are TRBV5-1 and TRBJ2-7; 8 bases match TRBD2. Per germline, CDR1 SGHRS and CDR2 YFSETQ. The CDR3 totals 14 residues. With 2 bases clipped from V and 4 bases from J, the junction kept 5 bases outside the gene matches. As DNA, the CDR3 is TGCGCCAGCAGCTTCCGGGAGGGGGATTACGAGCAGTACTTC. Protein sequence: CASSFREGDYEQYF.

This chain links TRBV5-4 with TRBJ2-7, with TRBD2 matching over 9 bases. V lost 5 bases to trimming and J lost 4 bases; unmatched junction nucleotides: 13. In germline, CDR1 is SGHNT, CDR2 YYREEE (reference sequence). The CDR3 runs to 16 residues. The CDR3 DNA is TGTGCCAGCAGAAAGGCGGGGGGGGCGCCTTCATACGAGCAGTACTTC. Protein sequence: CASRKAGGAPSYEQYF. Using reference TRBV5-4 and TRBJ2-7 for the parts outside the CDR3, the full variable domain is ETGVTQSPTHLIKTRGQQVTLRCSSQSGHNTVSWYQQALGQGPQFIFQYYREEENGRGNFPPRFSGLQFPNYSSELNVNALELDDSALYLCASRKAGGAPSYEQYFGPGTRLTVT.

V gene TRBV7-9 combines with J gene TRBJ2-3; 7 bases agree with TRBD2. CDR3 length: 15 residues. With V trimmed by 5 bases and J by 1 base, 6 bases remained unmatched. Per germline, CDR1 SEHNR and CDR2 FQNEAQ (reference sequence). The CDR3, as DNA: TGTGCCAGCAGCCCCTCGCTAGCGGGCACAGATACGCAGTATTTT. Encoded protein: CASSPSLAGTDTQYF. Combining the CDR3 with reference TRBV7-9 and TRBJ2-3 gives the whole variable domain DTGVSQNPRHKITKRGQNVTFRCDPISEHNRLYWYRQTLGQGPEFLTYFQNEAQLEKSRLLSDRFSAERPKGSFSTLEIQRTEQGDSAMYLCASSPSLAGTDTQYFGPGTRLTVL.

This chain joins TRBV21-1 and TRBJ2-7; the table calls TRBD2, which could not be checked here. TRBV21-1 is designated a pseudogene. This CDR3 is 14 amino acids long. This chain's CDR3 is CASTPAGVPTEQYF. The DNA of the CDR3 is TGTGCCAGCACCCCCGCGGGGGTTCCTACCGAGCAGTACTTC.

This chain uses TRBV9 with TRBJ2-2, with D unresolved. The CDR3 has 14 residues. Per germline, CDR1 SGDLS and CDR2 YYNGEE. V was clipped by 1 base and J by 4 bases, with 8 bases between them. The CDR3 DNA follows: TGTGCCAGCAGCGTAAGACCTTCCACCGGGGAGCTGTTTTTT. It is translated as CASSVRPSTGELFF.